This entry is about one T cell receptor beta chain. This record comes from a study of blood T cell repertoires in COVID-19. Whole-study context: Samples of COVID-19 (acute and convalescent) were obtained from the United States, Italy and Spain. Sample material is recorded as cDNA or gDNA derived from T cells, B-cell-depleted T cells, or PBMCs.

With V trimmed by 5 bases and J by 1 base, 0 bases remained unmatched. The germline V gene encodes CDR1 SGHTA and CDR2 FQGNSA. The CDR3 loop spans 14 amino acids. In the original workflow: It was from reference gene primer amplification that nucleated cell counts were estimated. Some clones are missing from TCRdb's copy, which holds only in-frame ones; the method was immunoSEQ multiplex PCR. V and J calls and clone size are given by that table; D and trimming were obtained from the DNA. This repertoire shows about 82,000 clones, 80% found once; its top ten account for approximately 12%. Sample: peripheral blood. The receptor comes from a woman aged 40 to 50 with active or convalescent COVID-19. V usage is TRBV7-2 and J usage is TRBJ2-3; the match to TRBD2 covers 10 bases. For the CDR3, the DNA is TGTGCCAGCAGCACTAGCGGGGGCACAGATACGCAGTATTTT. It is translated as CASSTSGGTDTQYF.